This T cell receptor beta chain emerged from a study of immune evolution from preneoplasia to lung adenocarcinoma. Study outcomes and limitations: Top clone share appeared to fall from AAH through AIS, MIA, adenocarcinoma.

Clones were read by immunoSEQ multiplex PCR, and TCRdb kept only the in-frame ones, dropping some. The repertoire holds 9,900 or so clones, with 76% as singletons. Patients had resection in Japan or China between the mid-2010s and the late 2010s. Each case's diagnosis was confirmed by two pathologists on H&E. In the case of this clone: Its target is unknown.

This CDR3 has 15 amino acids. Deletions cut 4 bases from V and 3 bases from J, with 16 bases between. CDR1 and CDR2 (germline): MNHEY, SVGAGI. This TCR derives from a person between 55 and 69 years old with lung adenocarcinoma. Some clones in this sample may be carry-over from other donors' samples. The chain joins TRBV6-5 to TRBJ2-7; TRBD2 is a possible D gene (6 bases). The sequenced material came from FFPE normal lung tissue adjacent to the tumor. The CDR3 DNA reads as TGTGCCAGCAGTTCGTCCTCTTACGGGAGCTACGAGCAGTACTTC. Protein product: CASSSSSYGSYEQYF.